The 5 T cell receptor beta chains reported below all come from one sample, sequenced in a study of T cell responses to AZD1222 COVID-19 vaccine. Sequencing used immunoSEQ multiplex PCR; TCRdb keeps in-frame clones, though not all of them. The sample records about 60,000 clones, around 87% being singletons. The sample here was peripheral blood, taken on day 0 of AZD1222 vaccination. Every receptor here comes from an adult in good health.

The chain links TRBV5-5 to TRBJ1-1, with D unresolved. V was trimmed by 4 bases and J by 1 base, leaving 8 bases between them. CDR1 is SGHKS and CDR2 is YYEKEE in the germline V gene (reference sequence). CDR3 length: 13 residues. The CDR3 here is CASSGIQNTEAFF. Here the CDR3 DNA reads TGTGCCAGCAGCGGCATACAGAACACTGAAGCTTTCTTT.

The chain couples TRBV5-1 to TRBJ2-7, with 8 bases identical to TRBD2. The CDR3 has 14 amino acids. The V segment lost 6 bases and the J segment 0 bases; nucleotides outside the gene matches: 5. The germline V gene encodes CDR1 SGHRS and CDR2 YFSETQ. The CDR3 sequence: CASTTGTSSYEQYF. Written as DNA, the CDR3 is TGCGCCAGCACCACGGGGACTAGCTCCTACGAGCAGTACTTC.

The J gene is TRBJ2-7, the V gene TRBV11-2, with a tentative D call TRBD1 (5 bases). In germline, CDR1 is SGHAT, CDR2 FQNNGV. CDR3 length: 15 residues. V was shortened by 4 bases and J by 0 bases, with 13 bases between the two germline ends. The CDR3 region has the DNA TGTGCCAGCAGCTCGGAGACAGTCTACTCCTACGAGCAGTACTTC. Translation gives CASSSETVYSYEQYF.

The chain recombines TRBV6-2 or TRBV6-3 with TRBJ2-5; 13 nucleotides match TRBD2. V shed 6 bases, J shed 2 bases, and the junction held 9 bases outside the gene matches. This CDR3 contains 17 residues. In germline, CDR1 is MNHEY, CDR2 SVGEGT. Here the CDR3 reads CASSRGLAGVGQETQYF. In DNA form, the CDR3 reads TGTGCCAGCAGCAGAGGACTAGCGGGAGTGGGGCAAGAGACCCAGTACTTC.

The genes are TRBV2 and TRBJ2-7, with 8 bases that match TRBD1. Germline V gene sequence: CDR1 SNHLY, CDR2 FYNNEI. The CDR3 extends over 14 amino acids. The ends lost 3 bases at V and 3 bases at J; junction bases unmatched: 4. Written as DNA, the CDR3 is TGTGCCAGCAGTGAGGGGACAGGCCACTACGAGCAGTACTTC. Translated, it gives CASSEGTGHYEQYF. Full variable domain (rest looked up from reference TRBV2 and TRBJ2-7): EPEVTQTPSHQVTQMGQEVILRCVPISNHLYFYWYRQILGQKVEFLVSFYNNEISEKSEIFDDQFSVERPDGSNFTLKIRSTKLEDSAMYFCASSEGTGHYEQYFGPGTRLTVT.